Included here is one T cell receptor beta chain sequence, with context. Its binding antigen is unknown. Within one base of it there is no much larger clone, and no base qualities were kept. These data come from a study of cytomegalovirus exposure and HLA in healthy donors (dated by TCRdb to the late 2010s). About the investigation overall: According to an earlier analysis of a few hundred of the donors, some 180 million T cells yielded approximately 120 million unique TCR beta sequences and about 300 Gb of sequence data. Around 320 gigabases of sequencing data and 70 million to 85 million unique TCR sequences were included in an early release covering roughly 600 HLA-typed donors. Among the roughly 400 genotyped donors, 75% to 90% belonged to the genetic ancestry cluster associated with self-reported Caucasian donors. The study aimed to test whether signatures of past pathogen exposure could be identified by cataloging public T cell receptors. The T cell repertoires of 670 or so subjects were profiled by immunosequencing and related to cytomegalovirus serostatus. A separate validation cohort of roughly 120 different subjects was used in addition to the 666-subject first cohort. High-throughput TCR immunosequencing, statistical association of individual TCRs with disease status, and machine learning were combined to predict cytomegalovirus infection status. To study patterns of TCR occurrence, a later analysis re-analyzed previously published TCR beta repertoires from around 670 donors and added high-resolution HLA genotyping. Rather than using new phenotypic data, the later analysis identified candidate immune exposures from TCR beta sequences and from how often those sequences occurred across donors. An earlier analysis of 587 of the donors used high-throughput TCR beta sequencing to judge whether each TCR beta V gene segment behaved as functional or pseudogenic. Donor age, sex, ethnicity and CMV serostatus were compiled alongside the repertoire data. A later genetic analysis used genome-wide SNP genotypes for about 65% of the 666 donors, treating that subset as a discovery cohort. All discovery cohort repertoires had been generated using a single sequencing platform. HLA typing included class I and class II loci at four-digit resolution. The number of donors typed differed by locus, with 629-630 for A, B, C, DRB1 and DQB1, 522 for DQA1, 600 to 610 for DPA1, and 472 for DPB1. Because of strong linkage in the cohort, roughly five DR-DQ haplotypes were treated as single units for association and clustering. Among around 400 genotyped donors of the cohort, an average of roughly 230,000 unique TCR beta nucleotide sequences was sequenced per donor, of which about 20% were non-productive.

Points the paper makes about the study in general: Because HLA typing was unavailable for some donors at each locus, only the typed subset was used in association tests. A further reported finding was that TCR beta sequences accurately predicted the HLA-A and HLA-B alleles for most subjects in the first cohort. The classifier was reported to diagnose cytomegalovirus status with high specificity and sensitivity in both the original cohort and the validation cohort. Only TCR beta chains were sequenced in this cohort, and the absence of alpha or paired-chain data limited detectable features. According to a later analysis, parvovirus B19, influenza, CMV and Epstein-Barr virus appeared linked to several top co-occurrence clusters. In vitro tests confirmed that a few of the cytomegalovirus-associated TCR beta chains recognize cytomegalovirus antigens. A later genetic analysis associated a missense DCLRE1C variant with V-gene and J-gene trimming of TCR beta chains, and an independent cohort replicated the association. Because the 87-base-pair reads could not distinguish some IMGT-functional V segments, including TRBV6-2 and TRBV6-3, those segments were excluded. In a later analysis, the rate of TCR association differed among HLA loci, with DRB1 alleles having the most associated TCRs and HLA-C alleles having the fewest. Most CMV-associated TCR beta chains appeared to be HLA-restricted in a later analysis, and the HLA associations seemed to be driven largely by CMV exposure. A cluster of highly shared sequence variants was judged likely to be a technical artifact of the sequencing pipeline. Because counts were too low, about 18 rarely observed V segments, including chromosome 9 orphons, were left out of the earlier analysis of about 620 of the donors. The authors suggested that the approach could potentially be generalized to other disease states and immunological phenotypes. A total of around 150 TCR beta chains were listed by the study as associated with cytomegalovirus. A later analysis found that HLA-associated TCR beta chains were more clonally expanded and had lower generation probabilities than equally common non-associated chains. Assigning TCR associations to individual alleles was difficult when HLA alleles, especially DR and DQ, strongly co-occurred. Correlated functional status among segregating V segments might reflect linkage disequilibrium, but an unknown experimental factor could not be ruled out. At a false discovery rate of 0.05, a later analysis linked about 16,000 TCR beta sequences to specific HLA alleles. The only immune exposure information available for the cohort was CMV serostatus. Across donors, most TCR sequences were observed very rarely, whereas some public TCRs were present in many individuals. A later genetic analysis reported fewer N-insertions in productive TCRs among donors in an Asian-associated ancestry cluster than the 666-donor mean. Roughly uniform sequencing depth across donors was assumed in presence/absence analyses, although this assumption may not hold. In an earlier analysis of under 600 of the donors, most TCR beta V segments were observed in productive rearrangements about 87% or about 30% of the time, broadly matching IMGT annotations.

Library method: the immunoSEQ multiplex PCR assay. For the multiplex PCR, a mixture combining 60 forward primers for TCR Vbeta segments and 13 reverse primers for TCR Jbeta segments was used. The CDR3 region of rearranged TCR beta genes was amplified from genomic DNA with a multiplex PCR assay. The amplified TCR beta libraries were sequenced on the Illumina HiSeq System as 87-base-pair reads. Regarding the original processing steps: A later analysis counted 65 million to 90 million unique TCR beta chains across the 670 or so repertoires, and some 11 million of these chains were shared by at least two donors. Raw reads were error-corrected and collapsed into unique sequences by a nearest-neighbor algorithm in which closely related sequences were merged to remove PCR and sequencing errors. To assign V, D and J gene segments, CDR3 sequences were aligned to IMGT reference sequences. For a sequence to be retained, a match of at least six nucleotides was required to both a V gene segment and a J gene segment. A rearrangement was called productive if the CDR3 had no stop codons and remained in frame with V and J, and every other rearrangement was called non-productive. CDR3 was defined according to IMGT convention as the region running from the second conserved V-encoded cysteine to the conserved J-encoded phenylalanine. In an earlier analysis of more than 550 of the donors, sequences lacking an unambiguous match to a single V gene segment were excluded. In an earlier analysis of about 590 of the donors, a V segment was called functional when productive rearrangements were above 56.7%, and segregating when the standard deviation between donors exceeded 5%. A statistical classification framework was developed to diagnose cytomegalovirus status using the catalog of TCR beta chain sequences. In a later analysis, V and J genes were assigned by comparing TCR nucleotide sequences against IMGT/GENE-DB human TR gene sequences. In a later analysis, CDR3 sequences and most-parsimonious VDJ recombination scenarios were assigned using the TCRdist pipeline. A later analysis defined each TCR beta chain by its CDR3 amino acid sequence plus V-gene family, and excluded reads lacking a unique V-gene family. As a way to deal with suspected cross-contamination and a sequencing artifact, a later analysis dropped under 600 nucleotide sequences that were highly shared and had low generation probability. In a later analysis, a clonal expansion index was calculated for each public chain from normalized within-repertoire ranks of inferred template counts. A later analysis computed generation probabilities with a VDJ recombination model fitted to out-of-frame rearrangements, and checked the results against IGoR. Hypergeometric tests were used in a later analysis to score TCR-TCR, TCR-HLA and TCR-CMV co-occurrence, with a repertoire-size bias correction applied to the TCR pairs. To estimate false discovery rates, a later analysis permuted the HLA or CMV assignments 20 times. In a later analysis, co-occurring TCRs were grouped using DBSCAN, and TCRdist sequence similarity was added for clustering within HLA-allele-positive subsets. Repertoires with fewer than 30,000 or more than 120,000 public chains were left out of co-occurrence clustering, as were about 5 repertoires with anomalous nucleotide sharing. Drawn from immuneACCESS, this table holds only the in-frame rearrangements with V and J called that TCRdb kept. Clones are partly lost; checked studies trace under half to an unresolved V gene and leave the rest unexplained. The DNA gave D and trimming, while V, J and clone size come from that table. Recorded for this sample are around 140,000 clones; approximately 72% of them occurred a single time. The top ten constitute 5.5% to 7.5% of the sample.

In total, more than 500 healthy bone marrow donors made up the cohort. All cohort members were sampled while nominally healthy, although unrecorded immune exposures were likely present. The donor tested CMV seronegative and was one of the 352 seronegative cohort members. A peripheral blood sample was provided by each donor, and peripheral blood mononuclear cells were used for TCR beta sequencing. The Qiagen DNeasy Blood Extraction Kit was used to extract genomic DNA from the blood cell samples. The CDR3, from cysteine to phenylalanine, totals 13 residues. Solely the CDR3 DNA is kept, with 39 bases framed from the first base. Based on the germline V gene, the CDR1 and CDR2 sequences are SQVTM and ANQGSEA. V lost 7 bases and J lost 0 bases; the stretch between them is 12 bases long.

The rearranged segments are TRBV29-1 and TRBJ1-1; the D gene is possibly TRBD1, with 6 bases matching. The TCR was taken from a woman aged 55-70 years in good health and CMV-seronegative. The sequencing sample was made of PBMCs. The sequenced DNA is TGCAGCGGGGACAAAGGGTTGAACACTGAAGCTTTCTTT. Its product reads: CSGDKGLNTEAFF.